A single sample gave rise to the 14 T cell receptor beta chains below, sequenced in a study of blood T cells in healthy people across ages. Sample-barcoded 5' priming and a J-beta primer mix drove a second PCR of about 7 to 11 cycles. TCRdb independently ran MiXCR on the 5' RACE reads; one entry per CDR3 protein. The data show 650,000 to 1,000,000 distinct CDR3 sequences, roughly 40% seen once. The sample taken for sequencing was blood. These receptors were collected from a man aged 18-30 years in good health.

The chain joins TRBV28 to TRBJ2-5; 10 nucleotides match TRBD2. CDR1 and CDR2 from the germline V gene are MDHEN and SYDVKM. The CDR3 consists of 20 residues. V shed 1 base, J shed 1 base, and the junction held 15 bases outside the gene matches. CDR3 sequence reads: CASSLLLAASGGPTQETQYF. CDR3 nucleotide sequence: TGTGCCAGCAGTTTATTACTCGCGGCTAGCGGGGGCCCGACCCAAGAGACCCAGTACTTC.

The table lists this clonotype with a few counts. V is TRBV4-2 and J is TRBJ1-1, with unresolved D. Deletions cut 1 base from V and 6 bases from J, with 15 bases between. From germline, CDR1 is LGHNA and CDR2 YNFKEQ. The CDR3 length is 15 residues. In DNA, the CDR3 is TGTGCCAGCAGCCAAGTAGGCATAGGTAAACCTGAAGCTTTCTTT. Encoded protein: CASSQVGIGKPEAFF.

The gene calls are TRBV4-3 and TRBJ2-7; TRBD1 is a possible D gene (6 bases). The germline V gene encodes CDR1 LGHNA and CDR2 YSLEER. The CDR3 extends over 19 amino acids. Trimming took off 0 bases at V and 10 bases at J, with 31 bases between the two ends. The CDR3 is CASSQDRGHPINLEEAQYF. CDR3 bases: TGCGCCAGCAGCCAAGATCGGGGACACCCTATCAATCTGGAGGAGGCCCAGTACTTC.

The chain joins TRBV9 to TRBJ2-2; D gene ambiguous. V lost 4 bases and J 4 bases, leaving 14 bases between the germline ends. CDR1 SGDLS and CDR2 YYNGEE come from the germline V gene. CDR3 length: 15 residues. CDR3: CASSQTGRSTGELFF. CDR3 nucleotide sequence: TGTGCCAGCAGCCAAACTGGACGGAGCACCGGGGAGCTGTTTTTT.

The rearrangement uses TRBV20-1 and TRBJ2-1; D could derive from TRBD1 or TRBD2 (5 bases each). The ends were cut back, 3 bases at V and 8 bases at J, with 20 bases in the middle. CDR1 is DFQATT, CDR2 SNEGSKA, per germline (reference sequence). The CDR3 consists of 15 residues. In DNA, the CDR3 is TGCAGTGCTAGTGCTCGTCGAGAGGGGCGGGATGAGCAGTTCTTC. It is translated as CSASARREGRDEQFF.

V is TRBV20-1 and J is TRBJ1-1; D not resolved. This CDR3 comprises 15 residues. V was cut by 3 bases and J by 4 bases, with 18 bases left in between. Germline V gives CDR1 DFQATT, CDR2 SNEGSKA (reference sequence). CDR3 DNA: TGCAGTGCTAGTCAGACCTCCCTGGGGTCCACTGAAGCTTTCTTT. This translates into CSASQTSLGSTEAFF.

The rearrangement uses TRBV20-1 and TRBJ2-7; a weak D match, TRBD2 (6 bases). Trimming cost V 3 bases and J 1 base, with 16 bases left between them. Per the germline V gene, CDR1 is DFQATT and CDR2 is SNEGSKA (reference sequence). This CDR3 contains 15 residues. Here the CDR3 DNA reads TGCAGTGCTAGGGTCCCCGGGGGACCTTCCTACGAGCAGTACTTC. Translating gives CSARVPGGPSYEQYF.

As to this clonotype: This could be a read error, since a much larger clone is one nucleotide away. This sequence joins TRBV27 and TRBJ1-2; 7 bases fit TRBD1. CDR3 length: 15 residues. The germline CDR1 and CDR2 sequences are MNHEY and SMNVEV (reference sequence). Germline trimming cut 5 bases from V and 7 bases from J; bases unmatched to any gene: 13. The CDR3, as DNA: TGTGCCAGCAGTGCCAGGGGAGGCAGGGGGATTGGCTACACCTTC. It specifies CASSARGGRGIGYTF.

The rearrangement links TRBV7-3 to TRBJ1-2, with 12 bases identical to TRBD1. The V and J ends lost 5 bases and 7 bases, in that order; junction bases with no gene match: 5. The germline CDR1 and CDR2 sequences are SGHTA and FQGTGA. The CDR3 loop spans 14 amino acids. CDR3 in amino acids: CASSGDRGLCGYTF. The CDR3 DNA follows: TGTGCCAGCAGCGGGGACAGGGGGCTGTGTGGCTACACCTTC.

Comments on this clonotype: At one end, the junction sequence differs from germline, possibly due to a read error. This chain links TRBV27 with TRBJ2-7; no firm D call. Matching the DNA end better, TRBJ2-5 makes the J call doubtful. The CDR3 is 13 amino acids. Germline V lookup: CDR1 MNHEY, CDR2 SMNVEV (reference sequence). CDR3 nucleotide sequence: TGTGCCGGCAGTTTAGAGCCCTGGGGGACCCAGTACTTC. It encodes CAGSLEPWGTQYF.

The genes are TRBV12-3 or TRBV12-4 and TRBJ2-6; 10 nucleotides agree with TRBD1. The junction had 3 bases not matched to a gene; V was cut back by 6 bases and J by 1 base. The CDR3 spans 16 residues. The chain's CDR3 is CASRGDRGSGANVLTF. The CDR3 DNA reads as TGTGCCAGCAGGGGGGACAGGGGATCTGGGGCCAACGTCCTGACTTTC.

This chain uses TRBV9 with TRBJ2-7, with a tentative D call TRBD2 (6 bases). Germline CDR1 reads SGDLS; CDR2 reads YYNGEE. The CDR3 length is 17 residues. Trimming removed 3 bases from V and 2 bases from J, with 21 bases in between. As DNA, the CDR3 is TGTGCCAGCAGCGACGGCTCCAGGATGGAGGGGCCCTACGAGCAGTACTTC. Its translation is CASSDGSRMEGPYEQYF.

The chain links TRBV12-3 or TRBV12-4 to TRBJ1-1; unclear D gene. Trimming stripped 2 bases from V and 9 bases from J, with 13 bases between. CDR3 length: 13 amino acids. DNA of the CDR3: TGTGCCAGCAGTTTAAAGGTGTCTGGAAAAGCTTTCTTT. As protein: CASSLKVSGKAFF.

This clonotype was seen ten or more times. The J gene is TRBJ2-1, the V gene TRBV4-2, with TRBD2 as a possible D gene (5 bases). The CDR3 loop spans 17 amino acids. Per the germline V gene, CDR1 is LGHNA and CDR2 is YNFKEQ. Between the trimmed V and J ends, which lost 0 bases and 8 bases, there was a span of 20 bases. The CDR3 nucleotides read TGTGCCAGCAGCCAAGAGCAGGACTCCGCCTGGATCGATGAGCAGTTCTTC. Translation gives CASSQEQDSAWIDEQFF.